The rows below give T cell receptor beta chains drawn from one sample of a study of T-cell reconstitution after alpha-beta-depleted transplantation in children. A single record per CDR3 protein comes from TCRdb applying MiXCR to the PCR reads. The data hold about 180,000 distinct CDR3 sequences, with 11% observed a single time. Sequences were derived from PBMCs, sampled before TCRalphabeta/CD19-depleted stem cell transplant. These receptors were collected from a boy aged 2 to 10 with acute myeloid leukemia, due to receive a stem cell transplant. The CDR3 runs from the conserved cysteine through the conserved F or W. Each record gives: clone size, J gene, D gene, V gene, CDR3 protein, CDR3 DNA. A D gene is named only where the DNA matches it firmly. Clone size appears in some rows only: once, few, many, or a class for an expanded clone.

size: many; J: TRBJ2-7; D: .; V: TRBV5-1; CDR3: CASSLALEPGFSSYEQYF; DNA: TGCGCCAGCAGCTTGGCACTGGAACCGGGGTTTAGCTCCTACGAGCAGTACTTC
size: many; J: TRBJ2-3; D: TRBD2; V: TRBV4-1; CDR3: CASSQPRTGLRGQYF; DNA: TGCGCCAGCAGCCAACCACGCACGGGACTAAGGGGGCAGTATTTT
size: .; J: TRBJ2-1; D: .; V: TRBV7-9; CDR3: CASRQTTGYNEQFF; DNA: TGTGCCAGCAGACAGACCACTGGCTACAATGAGCAGTTCTTC
size: many; J: TRBJ2-7; D: TRBD2; V: TRBV20-1; CDR3: CSARISGLAGREQHF; DNA: TGCAGTGCTAGGATCTCTGGACTAGCGGGACGCGAGCAGCACTTC
size: many; J: TRBJ2-7; D: .; V: TRBV3-1; CDR3: CASSQRSGPYEQYF; DNA: TGTGCCAGCAGCCAGCGTTCCGGACCCTACGAGCAGTACTTC
size: many; J: TRBJ2-3; D: TRBD1; V: TRBV7-3; CDR3: CASSPDRGTDTQYF; DNA: TGTGCCAGCAGCCCCGACAGGGGCACAGATACGCAGTATTTT
size: many; J: TRBJ2-3; D: .; V: TRBV5-1; CDR3: CASSLEQLALDTQYF; DNA: TGCGCCAGCAGCTTGGAGCAACTAGCTCTAGATACGCAGTATTTT
size: many; J: TRBJ2-1; D: .; V: TRBV7-9; CDR3: CASSSEVGGYNEQFF; DNA: TGTGCCAGCAGCTCCGAGGTCGGGGGATACAATGAGCAGTTCTTC
size: many; J: TRBJ2-4; D: .; V: TRBV6-1; CDR3: CASLTRTGPQNIQYF; DNA: TGTGCCAGCCTAACACGAACAGGTCCCCAAAACATTCAGTACTTC
size: many; J: TRBJ2-3; D: TRBD2; V: TRBV20-1; CDR3: CSAHSSGLRGDTQYF; DNA: TGCAGTGCTCACTCTAGCGGTTTGAGAGGAGATACGCAGTATTTT
size: few; J: TRBJ2-5; D: .; V: TRBV11-1; CDR3: CASSTRRETQYF; DNA: TGTGCCAGCAGCACAAGGAGGGAGACCCAGTACTTC
size: many; J: TRBJ2-3; D: TRBD1; V: TRBV30; CDR3: CAWSVQGADTDTQYF; DNA: TGTGCCTGGAGTGTACAGGGGGCCGACACAGATACGCAGTATTTT
size: .; J: TRBJ2-3; D: .; V: TRBV15; CDR3: CATSRSDTQYF; DNA: TGTGCCACCAGCAGATCAGATACGCAGTATTTT
size: many; J: TRBJ1-3; D: .; V: TRBV20-1; CDR3: CSATDGSSGNTIYF; DNA: TGCAGTGCCACCGACGGGAGCTCTGGAAACACCATATATTTT
size: many; J: TRBJ2-6; D: TRBD1; V: TRBV28; CDR3: CASSFDRVNTGANVLTF; DNA: TGTGCCAGCAGTTTCGACAGGGTGAACACTGGGGCCAACGTCCTGACTTTC
size: .; J: TRBJ2-1; D: .; V: TRBV5-1; CDR3: CASSLRPPESSYNEQFF; DNA: TGCGCCAGCAGCTTGAGGCCCCCGGAGAGCTCCTACAATGAGCAGTTCTTC
size: many; J: TRBJ2-7; D: TRBD1; V: TRBV20-1; CDR3: CSARETGFYEQYF; DNA: TGCAGTGCTAGAGAGACAGGGTTCTACGAGCAGTACTTC
size: many; J: TRBJ2-3; D: .; V: TRBV7-8; CDR3: CASRDSAISTDTQYF; DNA: TGTGCCAGCCGGGACTCAGCGATTAGCACAGATACGCAGTATTTT
size: many; J: TRBJ2-7; D: TRBD2; V: TRBV5-5; CDR3: CASSLAGTSGSYEQYF; DNA: TGTGCCAGCAGCTTGGCCGGGACTAGCGGGAGTTACGAGCAGTACTTC
size: many; J: TRBJ1-1; D: TRBD1; V: TRBV10-3; CDR3: CAISDPGRGRGNTEAFF; DNA: TGTGCCATCAGTGACCCGGGCAGGGGGCGCGGGAACACTGAAGCTTTCTTT
size: many; J: TRBJ2-3; D: .; V: TRBV7-2; CDR3: CASSPRGYRDTQYF; DNA: TGTGCCAGCAGCCCCCGGGGATACAGAGATACGCAGTATTTT
size: many; J: TRBJ2-1; D: TRBD1; V: TRBV15; CDR3: CATSRDFQGARNEQFF; DNA: TGTGCCACCAGCAGAGATTTTCAGGGGGCGCGGAATGAGCAGTTCTTC
size: .; J: TRBJ2-7; D: TRBD2; V: TRBV5-1; CDR3: CASSLFETSVYEQYF; DNA: TGCGCCAGCAGCTTGTTTGAGACTAGCGTATACGAGCAGTACTTC
size: many; J: TRBJ2-7; D: .; V: TRBV7-2; CDR3: CASSLGSGPSYEQYF; DNA: TGTGCCAGCAGCTTAGGCTCAGGGCCGTCCTACGAGCAGTACTTC
size: many; J: TRBJ2-7; D: .; V: TRBV3-1; CDR3: CASSQDRTRGLSDEQYF; DNA: TGTGCCAGCAGCCAAGATCGCACCAGGGGTTTGTCGGACGAGCAGTACTTC
size: many; J: TRBJ2-3; D: .; V: TRBV6-5; CDR3: CASSLKGARGDTQYF; DNA: TGTGCCAGCAGCTTAAAAGGGGCCAGGGGAGATACGCAGTATTTT
size: many; J: TRBJ2-3; D: .; V: TRBV7-9; CDR3: CASSLKSVGLSADTQYF; DNA: TGTGCCAGCAGCTTAAAGTCCGTGGGCCTTTCAGCAGATACGCAGTATTTT
size: many; J: TRBJ1-2; D: .; V: TRBV10-3; CDR3: CATTPGLSTYGYTF; DNA: TGTGCCACCACCCCGGGACTCTCAACCTATGGCTACACCTTC
size: many; J: TRBJ2-1; D: TRBD2; V: TRBV5-1; CDR3: CASSGGVAGRAYNEQFF; DNA: TGCGCCAGCAGCGGGGGGGTAGCGGGACGCGCCTACAATGAGCAGTTCTTC
size: .; J: TRBJ2-5; D: TRBD1; V: TRBV3-1; CDR3: CTIRVTSRGQSGSETQYF; DNA: TGTACCATCAGAGTAACAAGCAGGGGGCAGAGTGGAAGTGAGACCCAGTACTTC
size: many; J: TRBJ2-2; D: TRBD2; V: TRBV5-1; CDR3: CASSSRTSGGTNTGELFF; DNA: TGCGCCAGCAGCTCAAGGACTAGCGGAGGGACGAACACCGGGGAGCTGTTTTTT
size: many; J: TRBJ1-3; D: .; V: TRBV28; CDR3: CASSRAWGGNTIYF; DNA: TGTGCCAGCAGCCGGGCCTGGGGGGGAAACACCATATATTTT
size: many; J: TRBJ1-1; D: .; V: TRBV11-2; CDR3: CASSLITDRSTGEAFF; DNA: TGTGCCAGCAGCCTTATAACCGACAGGTCGACAGGTGAAGCTTTCTTT
size: many; J: TRBJ2-1; D: .; V: TRBV12-3/TRBV12-4; CDR3: CASSLAGLANEQFF; DNA: TGTGCCAGCAGTTTAGCGGGGCTAGCTAATGAGCAGTTCTTC
size: many; J: TRBJ2-5; D: TRBD2; V: TRBV12-3/TRBV12-4; CDR3: CASSQLAGGKGTQYF; DNA: TGTGCCAGCAGTCAACTAGCGGGGGGTAAGGGGACCCAGTACTTC
size: many; J: TRBJ1-1; D: .; V: TRBV21-1; CDR3: CASSKGLGGPGYTEAFF; DNA: TGTGCCAGCAGCAAAGGGCTAGGGGGGCCTGGGTACACTGAAGCTTTCTTT
size: many; J: TRBJ2-2; D: .; V: TRBV5-1; CDR3: CASRGRENTGELFF; DNA: TGCGCCAGCAGAGGCAGGGAAAACACCGGGGAGCTGTTTTTT
size: many; J: TRBJ2-3; D: .; V: TRBV12-3/TRBV12-4; CDR3: CASSFGVSTDTQYF; DNA: TGTGCCAGCAGTTTTGGGGTTAGCACAGATACGCAGTATTTT
size: many; J: TRBJ1-2; D: .; V: TRBV4-1; CDR3: CASSQDGGRRYGYTF; DNA: TGCGCCAGCAGCCAAGATGGAGGACGGCGTTATGGCTACACCTTC
size: many; J: TRBJ2-5; D: TRBD1; V: TRBV28; CDR3: CASTRQGEETQYF; DNA: TGTGCCAGCACCCGCCAGGGGGAAGAGACCCAGTACTTC